This T cell receptor beta chain was captured by sequencing in a study of a mutant IDH1 vaccine in newly diagnosed glioma. Study in general: Patients, over weeks 1, 3, 5, 7, 11, 15, 19 and 23, received a total of eight vaccinations.

On this clone: Its target is not known.

As for time point: week 23, last vaccination. Doses consisted of 300 ug of mutant IDH1 20-mer peptide each, paired with topical imiquimod. CDR1 is LGHNA and CDR2 is YSLEER in the germline V gene. The J segment lost 3 bases and the V segment lost 1 base, leaving 1 base of the junction unmatched. This CDR3 is 15 amino acids long. Measured with immunoSEQ multiplex PCR; TCRdb has only the in-frame clones, and not every one. The sample holds tens of thousands of clones, about 75% seen once. The origin of this receptor is a man aged 45-60 years with glioma. The sample in question was PBMCs, obtained from a glioma patient whose treatment included an IDH1 peptide vaccine. The chain combines TRBV4-3 with TRBJ2-2, with 8 positions matching TRBD2. The CDR3 coding sequence is TGCGCCAGCAGCCAAGTACTAGCGGACACCGGGGAGCTGTTTTTT. Protein sequence: CASSQVLADTGELFF.